The rows below give T cell receptor beta chains drawn from one sample of a study of post-analysis software for immune sequencing data. TCRdb called the PCR reads again in MiXCR, with one record for every CDR3 protein. The data hold hundreds of thousands of distinct CDR3 sequences, with roughly two fifths observed a single time. The sequenced sample consisted of blood. The receptor set was obtained from a girl aged 5-17 years with multiple sclerosis. CDR3s include the opening cysteine and the closing phenylalanine or tryptophan. The D gene is left open where the match is weak. Rows may omit the clone size; those that give it use once, few, many or a size class.

j_call | clone_size | d_call | v_call | cdr3_length | cdr3_aa | cdr3_nt
TRBJ1-5 | few | . | TRBV4-1 | 14 | CASRAGFGNQPQHF | TGCGCCAGCCGAGCAGGGTTCGGCAATCAGCCCCAGCATTTT
TRBJ2-7 | few | TRBD2 | TRBV6-5 | 13 | CASSYERGYEQYF | TGTGCCAGCAGTTACGAGCGGGGGTACGAGCAGTACTTC
TRBJ2-6 | . | TRBD1 | TRBV10-3 | 17 | CAISVGTGFSGANVLTF | TGTGCCATCAGTGTGGGGACAGGCTTCTCTGGGGCCAACGTCCTGACTTTC
TRBJ2-1 | . | TRBD2 | TRBV5-1 | 15 | CASSLGGTGANEQFF | TGCGCCAGCAGCCTGGGGGGGACGGGCGCAAATGAGCAGTTCTTC
TRBJ2-7 | . | . | TRBV27 | 13 | CASTSRGTDEQYF | TGTGCCAGCACCTCTCGGGGAACGGACGAGCAGTACTTC
TRBJ2-3 | . | . | TRBV27 | 16 | CASSRTPQLSTDTQYF | TGTGCCAGCAGTCGAACCCCCCAGCTTAGCACAGATACGCAGTATTTT
TRBJ2-7 | . | TRBD1 | TRBV20-1 | 15 | CSAKGGQGLSYEQYF | TGCAGTGCTAAGGGGGGACAGGGCCTCTCCTACGAGCAGTACTTC
TRBJ2-5 | few | TRBD2 | TRBV9 | 15 | CASSPRLADQETQYF | TGTGCCAGCAGCCCCCGACTAGCGGATCAAGAGACCCAGTACTTC
TRBJ2-5 | . | . | TRBV12-3/TRBV12-4 | 14 | CASTRTDSRETQYF | TGTGCCAGCACCAGGACGGATTCCAGGGAGACCCAGTACTTC
TRBJ1-2 | . | . | TRBV12-3/TRBV12-4 | 16 | CASSLFVATRYYGYTF | TGTGCCAGCAGTTTATTCGTCGCGACCAGATACTATGGCTACACCTTC
TRBJ1-1 | . | . | TRBV20-1 | 11 | CSASREGRAFF | TGCAGTGCTTCCAGGGAGGGTCGCGCTTTCTTT
TRBJ2-1 | . | . | TRBV5-6 | 17 | CASSLAGSGGTHNEQFF | TGTGCCAGCAGCTTGGCCGGATCCGGGGGTACCCACAATGAGCAGTTCTTC
TRBJ1-2 | . | . | TRBV2 | 11 | CASRPGDGYTF | TGTGCCAGCCGCCCCGGGGACGGCTACACCTTC
TRBJ1-1 | . | TRBD1 | TRBV5-1 | 16 | CASSLAGQGPYTEAFF | TGCGCCAGCAGCTTGGCGGGACAGGGGCCGTACACTGAAGCTTTCTTT
TRBJ2-4 | . | . | TRBV7-2 | 15 | CASSEGRGAKNIQYF | TGTGCCAGCAGCGAGGGAAGGGGTGCCAAAAACATTCAGTACTTC
TRBJ1-2 | few | TRBD1 | TRBV9 | 15 | CASSVDGQGVYGYTF | TGTGCCAGCAGCGTAGACGGACAGGGGGTCTATGGCTACACCTTC
TRBJ1-2 | . | . | TRBV20-1 | 12 | CSATLASAGYTF | TGCAGTGCGACACTCGCTTCCGCTGGCTACACCTTC
TRBJ1-2 | few | . | TRBV5-1 | 15 | CASSLAGATNYGYTF | TGCGCCAGCAGCTTGGCGGGAGCCACTAACTATGGCTACACCTTC
TRBJ1-6 | . | TRBD1 | TRBV7-2 | 16 | CASSPMSGTVNSPLHF | TGTGCCAGCAGCCCAATGTCCGGGACAGTTAATTCACCCCTCCACTTT
TRBJ1-4 | . | . | TRBV10-3 | 13 | CAIRPVEGEKLFF | TGTGCCATCAGACCCGTCGAGGGGGAAAAACTGTTTTTT
TRBJ1-2 | . | . | TRBV11-3 | 14 | CASSLDPTVYGYTF | TGTGCCAGCAGCTTAGATCCCACAGTCTATGGCTACACCTTC
TRBJ2-1 | few | . | TRBV12-3/TRBV12-4 | 13 | CASRNLHYNEQFF | TGTGCCAGCAGGAACCTCCACTACAATGAGCAGTTCTTC
TRBJ1-1 | few | . | TRBV24-1 | 14 | CATTAGDMNTEAFF | TGTGCCACCACGGCAGGGGACATGAACACTGAAGCTTTCTTT
TRBJ2-3 | . | . | TRBV6-5 | 13 | CASRESGTDTQYF | TGTGCCAGCAGGGAATCAGGCACAGATACGCAGTATTTT
TRBJ2-1 | many | . | TRBV10-3 | 14 | CATLGETRNNEQFF | TGTGCCACCCTAGGGGAGACAAGGAACAATGAGCAGTTCTTC
TRBJ1-5 | few | . | TRBV29-1 | 13 | CSVAGGHNQPQHF | TGCAGCGTTGCCGGCGGACACAATCAGCCCCAGCATTTT
TRBJ1-2 | . | . | TRBV11-2 | 13 | CASSQGSGYGYTF | TGTGCCAGCAGCCAAGGGTCGGGCTATGGCTACACCTTC
TRBJ2-7 | . | TRBD1 | TRBV12-3/TRBV12-4 | 14 | CASSETGGKGERYF | TGTGCCAGCAGTGAGACAGGGGGCAAGGGCGAGCGGTACTTC
TRBJ1-2 | . | . | TRBV6-2/TRBV6-3 | 14 | CASSYNSWGYGYTF | TGTGCCAGCAGTTATAACAGCTGGGGCTATGGCTACACCTTC
TRBJ2-1 | few | . | TRBV6-5 | 14 | CASSFRGTRDEQFF | TGTGCCAGCAGTTTCCGGGGGACCAGGGATGAGCAGTTCTTC
TRBJ2-5 | . | . | TRBV20-1 | 12 | CSARTIQETQYF | TGCAGTGCTAGGACGATCCAAGAGACCCAGTACTTC
TRBJ2-1 | few | . | TRBV4-1 | 15 | CASSRGWAEQNEQFF | TGCGCCAGCAGCCGTGGGTGGGCGGAACAGAATGAGCAGTTCTTC
TRBJ2-7 | . | TRBD1 | TRBV7-6 | 15 | CASSFRQGRPYEQYF | TGTGCCAGCAGCTTCAGACAGGGGAGGCCCTACGAGCAGTACTTC
TRBJ1-6 | few | . | TRBV6-5 | 15 | CASSTLRSYNSPLHF | TGTGCCAGCAGTACGCTTCGGTCCTATAATTCACCCCTCCACTTT
TRBJ1-4 | . | . | TRBV4-2 | 19 | CASSQGPHRASPTNEKLFF | TGTGCCAGCAGCCAAGGGCCCCACAGGGCCTCCCCGACTAATGAAAAATTGTTTTTT
TRBJ2-1 | . | . | TRBV27 | 12 | CASSLYPNEQFF | TGTGCCAGCAGTTTATACCCCAATGAGCAGTTCTTC
TRBJ2-1 | . | . | TRBV12-3/TRBV12-4 | 14 | CACRGESSYNEQFF | TGTGCCTGCAGAGGAGAGAGCTCCTACAATGAGCAGTTCTTC
TRBJ2-3 | few | TRBD2 | TRBV10-3 | 15 | CATTRTSGSGDTQYF | TGTGCCACCACCCGAACTAGCGGATCTGGGGATACGCAGTATTTT
TRBJ1-1 | . | . | TRBV29-1 | 16 | CSVEDPSTGLNTEAFF | TGCAGCGTTGAAGATCCGTCGACAGGACTGAACACTGAAGCTTTCTTT